This entry is about one T cell receptor (beta chain). Its target antigen remains unknown. Base quality data are lacking; no much larger clone is found one base away. The CDR3, cysteine through phenylalanine, is 19 amino acids long. Solely the CDR3 DNA is kept, with 57 bases framed from the first base. CDR1 MNHEY and CDR2 SVGAGI are derived from the germline V gene. V sheds 2 bases and J sheds 0 bases, leaving 20 bases between their ends. To demonstrate the VDJtools post-analysis software, TCR beta repertoires were profiled from the peripheral blood of 10 to 15 young patients with multiple sclerosis. The multiple sclerosis patients were children and adolescents ranging in age from 6 to 15 years. The protocol used for the library was PCR. TCRdb names Illumina HiSeq 2500 as the instrument used. To reduce PCR and sequencing biases, unique molecular identifiers were incorporated into the TCR beta cDNA libraries. Every 1 to 10 million input T cells yielded about 500,000 cDNA molecules, meaning each molecule approximated one T cell. The patient libraries were prepared and sequenced using the same protocol as the earlier healthy control dataset. Within a given batch, samples were prepared together, multiplexed and sequenced on the same HiSeq lane. The paper's processing steps were these. Raw barcoded reads were processed with MIGEC, and single-read molecular identifier groups were discarded before consensus assembly and CDR3 extraction. VDJtools was used for post-analysis of the clonotype tables, and diversity was normalized by down-sampling every dataset to the size of the smallest sample. In repertoire overlap clustering, CDR3 amino acid sequences, but not nucleotide sequences, were matched to correct batch-related cross-sample contamination. TCRdb reran the public reads through fastp at Q25 and MiXCR, keeping productive beta chains. Rows merge per CDR3 protein into single entries with the most common DNA and genes. TCRdb, not the original authors, processed these V and J calls. The sample contains 350,000 to 500,000 distinct CDR3 sequences, about 40% of them found a single time. 7.5% to 8.5% of the sample is taken by the ten largest.

The data were taken from a study of post-analysis software for immune sequencing data (dated by TCRdb to the mid-2010s). With regard to the full study: Recorded disease courses included relapsing-remitting, secondary progressive and progressive-relapsing multiple sclerosis, with some patients lacking subtype annotation. A subset of samples was prepared in parallel using single-end sample barcoding, then pooled and co-amplified after Illumina adapter ligation. The patient repertoires were set against eleven to twelve previously published healthy control repertoires from donors whose ages ranged from roughly 6 to 27 years. What the authors observed across the whole study: Compared with controls, multiple sclerosis patients had significantly lower normalized Chao1 diversity, a finding suggesting substantial peripheral T-cell clonal expansion. The control group was slightly older than the multiple sclerosis patient group. About 5 TRBV segments, including TRBV5-6, TRBV5-1 and TRBV20-1, were significantly more frequent in patients than controls. Strong co-clustering of samples prepared in the same batch was shown by direct clustering with F measure, prompting a batch-effect correction.

The chain is encoded by TRBV6-5 joined to TRBJ2-1; TRBD2 could be the D gene, as 6 bases match. This clonotype was obtained from a girl under 10 years old with multiple sclerosis. The sequencing sample was made of blood. The nucleotide sequence is TGTGCCAGCAGTTACAATATAAACAAGTACGGGAGCTCCTACAATGAGCAGTTCTTC. This yields the protein CASSYNINKYGSSYNEQFF.